A selection of T cell receptor beta chains follows, all from one sample in a study of blood T cell repertoires in COVID-19. The repertoire was sequenced with immunoSEQ multiplex PCR; TCRdb's copy has only in-frame clones and lacks some. Of 290,000 or so clones detected, more than 85% appear once; the ten largest clones hold around 2.2%. The sequenced sample was peripheral blood. Every receptor here comes from a woman in her twenties or thirties with COVID-19, enrolled during active disease. CDR3s include the opening cysteine and the closing phenylalanine or tryptophan. The D gene is left open where the match is weak. The listing skips clone size in some rows; elsewhere it reads once, few, many or a size class.

j_gene	d_gene	v_gene	abundance	CDR3aa	CDR3nt
TRBJ2-7	TRBD2	TRBV12-3/TRBV12-4	NA	CASSAGTSYEQYF	TGTGCCAGCAGTGCCGGGACTAGCTACGAGCAGTACTTC
TRBJ2-1	NA	TRBV14	NA	CASSQRGINEQFF	TGTGCCAGCAGCCAAAGGGGAATCAATGAGCAGTTCTTC
TRBJ2-3	TRBD2	TRBV6-1	NA	CASSEGLAGGADTQYF	TGTGCCAGCAGTGAGGGACTAGCGGGAGGGGCAGATACGCAGTATTTT
TRBJ2-2	NA	TRBV5-1	NA	CASSGSLGGTNTGELFF	TGCGCCAGCAGCGGCTCCCTTGGCGGGACGAACACCGGGGAGCTGTTTTTT
TRBJ1-5	NA	TRBV4-2	NA	CASSQAQVDQPQHF	TGTGCCAGCAGCCAAGCACAGGTGGATCAGCCCCAGCATTTT
TRBJ1-5	NA	TRBV7-9	once	CASSVDSQPQHF	TGTGCCAGCAGCGTCGATAGTCAGCCCCAGCATTTT
TRBJ2-2	NA	TRBV9	NA	CASSVEGGGETGELFF	TGTGCCAGCAGCGTAGAAGGGGGAGGGGAGACCGGGGAGCTGTTTTTT
TRBJ2-3	TRBD2	TRBV19	NA	CASSPLAGRRADTQYF	TGTGCCAGTAGTCCTCTAGCGGGACGGCGGGCAGATACGCAGTATTTT
TRBJ2-6	NA	TRBV13	NA	CASSLGANVLTF	TGTGCCAGCAGCCTGGGGGCCAACGTCCTGACTTTC
TRBJ2-3	NA	TRBV7-2	NA	CASSLSSGTDTQYF	TGTGCCAGCAGCTTATCAAGCGGCACAGATACGCAGTATTTT
TRBJ1-1	NA	TRBV28	NA	CASTTGQYEAFF	TGTGCCAGCACCACCGGACAGTATGAAGCTTTCTTT
TRBJ1-2	TRBD1	TRBV9	once	CASSVGRGQRDGYTF	TGTGCCAGCAGCGTAGGTCGGGGACAGAGGGATGGCTACACCTTC
TRBJ2-7	TRBD1	TRBV5-1	NA	CASSLDRVYEQYF	TGCGCCAGCAGCCTGGACAGGGTCTACGAGCAGTACTTC
TRBJ2-1	TRBD2	TRBV6-5	once	CASNGGGYNEQFF	TGTGCCAGCAATGGGGGGGGCTACAATGAGCAGTTCTTC
TRBJ2-7	NA	TRBV3-1/TRBV3-2	NA	CASSQDLTNEQYF	TGTGCCAGCAGCCAAGATCTGACAAACGAGCAGTACTTC
TRBJ1-1	NA	TRBV7-9	NA	CASSLVGLAGNTEAFF	TGTGCCAGCAGCTTAGTGGGCCTAGCGGGGAACACTGAAGCTTTCTTT
TRBJ2-7	NA	TRBV27	NA	CASSRRETYEQYF	TGTGCCAGCAGCCGACGGGAAACCTACGAGCAGTACTTC
TRBJ1-6	TRBD1	TRBV11-2	NA	CASSLMGTDNSPLHF	TGTGCCAGCAGCTTAATGGGGACAGATAATTCACCCCTCCACTTT
TRBJ2-1	NA	TRBV24-1	NA	CATRPSTSRNNEQFF	TGTGCCACCAGGCCAAGCACTTCCAGGAACAATGAGCAGTTCTTC
TRBJ2-7	NA	TRBV19	NA	CASSSGASYEQYF	TGTGCCAGTAGTTCTGGGGCCTCCTACGAGCAGTACTTC
TRBJ2-5	TRBD2	TRBV2	NA	CASTQNGAGVAETQYF	TGTGCCAGCACCCAAAACGGAGCGGGAGTCGCGGAGACCCAGTACTTC
TRBJ2-7	TRBD1	TRBV4-1	once	CASSQGTGNPYEQYF	TGCGCCAGCAGCCAGGGGACAGGGAACCCCTACGAGCAGTACTTC
TRBJ2-7	NA	TRBV6-5	NA	CASRRGRGAHEQYF	TGTGCCAGCAGGAGGGGGCGGGGGGCCCACGAGCAGTACTTC
TRBJ2-7	TRBD1	TRBV28	NA	CASSPQGEAYEQYF	TGTGCCAGCAGTCCACAGGGGGAGGCCTACGAGCAGTACTTC
TRBJ2-7	NA	TRBV24-1	NA	CATSDFLRDEQYF	TGTGCCACCAGTGATTTTTTGCGGGACGAGCAGTACTTC
TRBJ1-1	NA	TRBV28	NA	CASSLPGLDTEAFF	TGTGCCAGCAGTTTACCAGGTCTCGACACTGAAGCTTTCTTT
TRBJ1-6	TRBD1	TRBV5-5	NA	CASSFTGENSPLHF	TGTGCCAGCAGCTTTACAGGGGAAAATTCACCCCTCCACTTT
TRBJ1-3	NA	TRBV7-3	NA	CASSLTGGNSGNTIYF	TGTGCCAGCAGCTTAACTGGGGGCAATAGTGGAAACACCATATATTTT
TRBJ1-5	NA	TRBV5-8	NA	CASSPGQIVNQPQHF	TGTGCCAGCAGCCCCGGACAGATCGTCAATCAGCCCCAGCATTTT
TRBJ1-2	NA	TRBV28	NA	CASSLPRGDYGYTF	TGTGCCAGCAGTTTACCCCGGGGGGACTATGGCTACACCTTC
TRBJ2-7	TRBD2	TRBV3-1/TRBV3-2	NA	CASSDRDGRSSYEQYF	TGTGCCAGCAGCGACCGGGACGGGAGGAGCTCCTACGAGCAGTACTTC
TRBJ2-3	NA	TRBV3-1/TRBV3-2	NA	CASSRNPTHTDTQYF	TGTGCCAGCAGCCGTAATCCTACCCACACAGATACGCAGTATTTT
TRBJ2-6	NA	TRBV18	NA	CASSHGRGQPSGANVLTF	TGTGCCAGCTCACACGGACGCGGACAACCCTCTGGGGCCAACGTCCTGACTTTC
TRBJ1-4	NA	TRBV5-1	NA	CASSTTGKDNEKLFF	TGCGCCAGCAGCACCACAGGGAAGGATAATGAAAAACTGTTTTTT
TRBJ1-1	NA	TRBV2	NA	CASRYLGGPAEAFF	TGTGCCAGCAGATACCTCGGGGGGCCGGCTGAAGCTTTCTTT
TRBJ1-4	TRBD1	TRBV27	NA	CASSLRTGDGGEKLFF	TGTGCCAGCAGTCTACGGACAGGGGATGGTGGTGAAAAACTGTTTTTT
TRBJ2-3	TRBD1	TRBV13	once	CASSATGGPIGDTQYF	TGTGCCAGCTCGGCTACAGGGGGGCCTATTGGAGATACGCAGTATTTT